This T cell receptor (beta chain) was sequenced in a study of shared clonotypes between healthy human individuals. The CDR3 extends over 19 amino acids. Trimming removed 11 bases from V and 6 bases from J; junction bases left unmatched: 25. CDR1 is SEHNR, CDR2 FQNEAQ, per germline (reference sequence). This clone was seen repeatedly, ten times or more. Its antigen remains unknown. The assay was immunoSEQ multiplex PCR, and TCRdb's table has in-frame clones only and misses some. The sample lists about 2 million clones, about 95% occurring once. Points from the study as a whole: The naive CD4 repertoires of four donors were compared, and about 5% of clonotypes were shared.

Naive CD8 cells comprised CD45RO-negative, CCR7-positively selected cells, excluding terminally differentiated effector memory CD45RA+ cells. Within Nashville, Tennessee resided all donors, each a Caucasian adult. This chain connects TRBV7-9 to TRBJ2-1, with 10 bases lining up with TRBD2. The TCR was taken from a man younger than 35 in good health. Sequencing was carried out using naive CD8+ T cells sorted from blood. The CDR3 DNA sequence: TGTGCCGGTTCCGCTCCCGGGACACGGACTAGCGGAGATCCCAATGAGCAGTTCTTC. Its translation is CAGSAPGTRTSGDPNEQFF.